Below, 22 T cell receptor beta chains from the same sample are listed, as sequenced in a study of radiotherapy plus CTLA-4 blockade in lung cancer. The table came from immunoSEQ multiplex PCR; TCRdb's copy has only in-frame clones and leaves some out. This sample has about 38,000 clones; over 65% occur once, and the top ten carry under 10%. This sample comprised peripheral blood, obtained from a patient treated with radiotherapy plus ipilimumab. The origin of the receptors is a human donor with non-small cell lung cancer who had stable disease on radiotherapy plus ipilimumab.

The J gene is TRBJ1-4, the V gene TRBV4-3; D gene uncertain. Trimming stripped 5 bases from V and 0 bases from J, with 10 bases between. The CDR3 length is 15 residues. Looked up from germline, CDR1 is LGHNA and CDR2 is YSLEER. The CDR3, as DNA: TGCGCCAGCAGCGTCAGTCTTGCAACTAATGAAAAACTGTTTTTT. Encoded protein: CASSVSLATNEKLFF.

This clone was seen a few times. The chain joins TRBV7-3 to TRBJ1-1; unclear D gene. V shed 5 bases and J shed 0 bases, with 10 bases lying between them. Germline CDR1 SGHTA, CDR2 FQGTGA. This CDR3 spans 14 amino acids. The CDR3 sequence is CASSPGSMNTEAFF. The CDR3 DNA follows: TGTGCCAGCAGCCCAGGCTCCATGAACACTGAAGCTTTCTTT.

The rearrangement uses TRBV6-5 and TRBJ2-7; D perhaps matches TRBD1 (6 bases). The ends were cut back, 5 bases at V and 6 bases at J, with 17 bases in the middle. Germline assignment: CDR1 MNHEY and CDR2 SVGAGI. The CDR3 consists of 14 residues. The CDR3 nucleotides are TGTGCCAGCAGTCCCGTTTTCAGGGGCGGCGAGCAGTACTTC. Translating gives CASSPVFRGGEQYF.

This chain's CDR3 is CASRMERGVETQYF. The DNA for the CDR3 is TGTGCCAGCAGAATGGAAAGGGGTGTAGAGACCCAGTACTTC. This chain connects TRBV6-1 to TRBJ2-5; weak D call: TRBD1 (5 bases). Trimming pared 6 bases from V and 4 bases from J, leaving 15 bases between. Germline V gives CDR1 MNHNS, CDR2 SASEGT. This CDR3 comprises 14 residues.

The gene calls are TRBV27 and TRBJ1-6; D is unclear. There are 13 residues in the CDR3. Looked up from germline, CDR1 is MNHEY and CDR2 is SMNVEV (reference sequence). Trimming stripped 3 bases from V and 10 bases from J, with 10 bases between. CDR3 in DNA: TGTGCCAGCAGTTTGACGGCTTGGTCACCCCTCCACTTT. Translation: CASSLTAWSPLHF.

V gene TRBV7-9 combines with J gene TRBJ1-1; D is possibly TRBD1 (5 bases). The CDR3 has 13 amino acids. CDR1 and CDR2 (germline): SEHNR, FQNEAQ (reference sequence). Trimming took off 8 bases at V and 1 base at J, with 11 bases between the two ends. DNA for the CDR3: TGTGCCAGCCGGTGGGGCCAGAACACTGAAGCTTTCTTT. Translation gives CASRWGQNTEAFF.

The J gene is TRBJ1-2, the V gene TRBV28; D unclear. This CDR3 has 15 amino acids. The V end lost 2 bases, the J end lost 4 bases, and 14 bases lay between the germline ends. Germline V gives CDR1 MDHEN, CDR2 SYDVKM. The CDR3 region has the DNA TGTGCCAGCAGTTTAGCTCAAACCCCCATCTATGGCTACACCTTC. Translation: CASSLAQTPIYGYTF.

J is TRBJ2-3 and V is TRBV27; perhaps TRBD1 as D (5 bases). V gave up 7 bases and J gave up 6 bases, with 17 bases separating them. Germline CDR1 and CDR2: MNHEY and SMNVEV (reference sequence). The CDR3 consists of 14 residues. The CDR3, as DNA: TGTGCCAGCATGGTCCAGGGCCAGGCGGATACGCAGTATTTT. This encodes CASMVQGQADTQYF.

The V gene is TRBV9, the J gene TRBJ1-3; D possibly corresponds to TRBD1 (5 bases). The CDR3 extends over 16 amino acids. Between the trimmed V and J ends, which lost 0 bases and 5 bases, there was a span of 15 bases. Germline CDR1 SGDLS, CDR2 YYNGEE. CDR3 sequence (DNA): TGTGCCAGCAGCGTAGGGGGGACCCGAGGAAGAAACACCATATATTTT. Protein product: CASSVGGTRGRNTIYF.

The CDR3 DNA reads TGTGCCAGCAGCCCCCGCCGGGGGCTATATGAGCAGTTCTTC. It translates to CASSPRRGLYEQFF. The rearrangement links TRBV9 to TRBJ2-1, with D perhaps matching TRBD1 or TRBD2 (6 bases each). The CDR3 covers 14 residues. CDR1 is SGDLS, CDR2 YYNGEE, per germline. Trimming left V 4 bases short and J 8 bases short, with 16 bases between.

The CDR3 is CASSLGGTGLSTDTQYF. CDR3 sequence (DNA): TGTGCCAGCAGCTTAGGAGGGACAGGGTTAAGCACAGATACGCAGTATTTT. The rearrangement joins TRBV7-8 to TRBJ2-3; 9 bases map to TRBD1. Germline CDR1 reads SGHVS; CDR2 reads FQNEAQ. The CDR3 loop spans 17 amino acids. V was pared by 1 base and J by 0 bases, with 5 bases of the junction left unmatched.

The chain couples TRBV14 to TRBJ2-1; D is tentatively TRBD1 or TRBD2 (5 bases each). V was shortened by 4 bases and J by 3 bases, with 7 bases between the two germline ends. CDR1 and CDR2 from the germline V gene are SGHDN and FVKESK. This CDR3 is 13 amino acids long. The CDR3 DNA reads TGTGCCAGCAGCCGGGGGAACTACAATGAGCAGTTCTTC. Translating it yields CASSRGNYNEQFF.

This clone has only one observation. The rearrangement joins TRBV10-1 to TRBJ2-3; 8 nucleotides align to TRBD2. This CDR3 has 16 residues. V trimming: 1 base; J trimming: 0 bases; junction bases outside the gene matches: 3. Germline CDR1 and CDR2: WNHNN and SYGVQD (reference sequence). CDR3 DNA sequence: TGCGCCAGCAGTGAGTACGGGACTAGGAGCACAGATACGCAGTATTTT. This translates into CASSEYGTRSTDTQYF.

The table lists this clone with a few counts. V and J are TRBV28 and TRBJ1-2; the D gene is possibly TRBD1 (5 bases). The V gene's germline CDR1 is MDHEN and CDR2 SYDVKM. Trimming pared 6 bases from V and 7 bases from J, leaving 15 bases between. The CDR3 has 13 amino acids. The CDR3 here is CASSDSVGGGYTF. In DNA, the CDR3 is TGTGCCAGCAGCGACAGCGTTGGCGGTGGCTACACCTTC.

The chain joins TRBV7-3 to TRBJ2-6; D uncertain. V was clipped by 2 bases and J by 0 bases, with 5 bases between them. The CDR3 totals 15 residues. The V gene's germline CDR1 is SGHTA and CDR2 FQGTGA. CDR3 amino acids: CASSLEVSGANVLTF. The CDR3 coding sequence is TGTGCCAGCAGCTTAGAGGTCTCTGGGGCCAACGTCCTGACTTTC.

The V gene is TRBV6-1, the J gene TRBJ1-4; possibly TRBD1 for D (5 bases). Trimming removed 4 bases at V and 6 bases at J, with 15 bases between. The CDR3 is 15 residues long. The germline gives CDR1 MNHNS, CDR2 SASEGT. The CDR3 loop is CASSAQQVGDEKLFF. The DNA for the CDR3 is TGTGCCAGCAGTGCCCAACAGGTGGGGGATGAAAAACTGTTTTTT.

This clone turned up a few times. The chain uses TRBV11-3 and TRBJ2-1; 8 bases are a match to TRBD1. V gave up 1 base and J gave up 4 bases; unmatched junction bases: 6. The germline V gene encodes CDR1 SGHNT and CDR2 YENEEA. This CDR3 has 16 residues. CDR3 bases: TGTGCCAGCAGCTTAGTTGGGGACAGGAGTTACAATGAGCAGTTCTTC. The encoded protein is CASSLVGDRSYNEQFF.

This clone has only a few counts. The J gene is TRBJ1-1, the V gene TRBV7-6; D possibly corresponds to TRBD1 (5 bases). V was cut by 1 base and J by 0 bases, with 12 bases left in between. CDR1 SGHVS and CDR2 FNYEAQ come from the germline V gene. The CDR3 covers 16 residues. CDR3 amino acids: CASSLVDSRMNTEAFF. For the CDR3, the DNA is TGTGCCAGCAGCTTAGTCGACAGCCGAATGAACACTGAAGCTTTCTTT.

This clone was seen a handful of times. The chain has TRBV6-1 and TRBJ1-1, with 7 bases that match TRBD1. CDR1 is MNHNS, CDR2 SASEGT, per germline. The junction had 2 bases not matched to a gene; V was cut back by 7 bases and J by 3 bases. The CDR3 sequence is 12 residues long. This CDR3 is CASIRGDTEAFF. DNA of the CDR3: TGTGCCAGCATCAGGGGGGACACTGAAGCTTTCTTT.

This clone was detected only a few times. The V gene is TRBV5-4, the J gene TRBJ1-4; the match to TRBD1 covers 9 bases. The germline V gene has CDR1 SGHNT and CDR2 YYREEE (reference sequence). CDR3 length equals 14 residues. V shed 0 bases, J shed 12 bases, and the junction held 6 bases outside the gene matches. The CDR3 DNA is TGTGCCAGCAGCTTGGAACAGGGGGCAACGGAACTGTTTTTT. Protein product: CASSLEQGATELFF.

The chain recombines TRBV23-1 with TRBJ2-7; 9 bases align to TRBD1. TRBV23-1 is an ORF for which the function is uncertain. Trimming removed 8 bases from V and 0 bases from J; junction bases left unmatched: 8. This CDR3 is 15 amino acids long. DNA of the CDR3: TGCGCCAGCGGAAAGGGACAGGGAACCTCCTACGAGCAGTACGTC. It codes for CASGKGQGTSYEQYV.

CDR3 DNA: TGCGCCAGCAGCCAAGAGTTGGGGAGCTACACCGGGGAGCTGTTTTTT. Its translation: CASSQELGSYTGELFF. The chain joins TRBV4-3 to TRBJ2-2; possible D gene TRBD2, 5 bases. Germline values: CDR1 LGHNA, CDR2 YSLEER. The CDR3 length is 16 residues. V gave up 0 bases and J gave up 3 bases, with 11 bases separating them.